This is a list of T cell receptor beta chains from one sample in a study of response to subunit inactivated influenza vaccine. TCRdb independently ran MiXCR on the RT-PCR reads; one entry per CDR3 protein. Of approximately 500,000 distinct CDR3 sequences in the sample, roughly 13% were seen once. This specimen was PBMCs from blood, taken roughly 6 weeks after vaccination. These receptors all come from a man in his fifties who received an inactivated influenza vaccine. Both conserved end residues are part of each CDR3. The order of the fields is J gene, V gene, D gene, clone size, CDR3 protein, CDR3 DNA. D genes are given only for firm matches. A row's size may be missing; if present it is once, few, many or a size class.

TRBJ2-1 TRBV6-1 NA few CASSEGASSYNEQFF TGTGCCAGCAGTGAAGGGGCTAGCTCCTACAATGAGCAGTTCTTC
TRBJ2-1 TRBV6-2/TRBV6-3 TRBD2 NA CASMNGGAYNEQFF TGTGCCAGCATGAACGGGGGGGCATACAATGAGCAGTTCTTC
TRBJ1-1 TRBV13 NA NA CASSPNPGHTEAFF TGTGCCAGCAGTCCTAACCCGGGACACACTGAAGCTTTCTTT
TRBJ2-7 TRBV27 TRBD2 few CASSPLGLAGGRRNEQYF TGTGCCAGCAGTCCCTTGGGACTAGCGGGCGGGAGGCGAAACGAGCAGTACTTC
TRBJ2-1 TRBV4-2 TRBD2 many CASSYLGLAGGIFDEQFF TGTGCCAGCAGCTATCTGGGACTAGCGGGGGGGATATTCGATGAGCAGTTCTTC
TRBJ1-1 TRBV7-2 NA NA CASTPSGWWQAFF TGTGCCAGCACCCCCTCAGGCTGGTGGCAAGCTTTCTTT
TRBJ2-1 TRBV9 TRBD2 many CASSVETSGSPPLF TGTGCCAGCAGCGTAGAGACTAGCGGGAGTCCGCCACTCTTC
TRBJ2-7 TRBV5-6 NA NA CASSPDGSSYEQYF TGTGCCAGCAGCCCGGACGGGTCCTCCTACGAGCAGTACTTC
TRBJ2-2 TRBV10-3 NA NA CALMGYGRGELFF TGTGCCCTCATGGGTTACGGCCGAGGGGAGCTGTTTTTT
TRBJ2-1 TRBV5-5 TRBD2 NA CASSLSTSGGIPFEQFF TGTGCCAGCAGCTTGTCGACTAGCGGAGGCATCCCCTTTGAGCAGTTCTTC
TRBJ2-3 TRBV7-3 NA NA CASSFIPGHTDTQYF TGTGCCAGCAGCTTTATTCCCGGCCACACAGATACGCAGTATTTT
TRBJ2-7 TRBV11-2 TRBD2 NA CASSSPGTRIGQYF TGTGCCAGCAGCTCTCCCGGGACTAGAATAGGGCAGTACTTC
TRBJ1-3 TRBV20-1 NA few CSASGSGNTIYF TGCAGTGCTAGCGGGAGTGGAAACACCATATATTTT
TRBJ2-1 TRBV15 NA NA CATSRGGLGSYNEQFF TGTGCCACCAGCAGAGGGGGGCTAGGATCCTACAATGAGCAGTTCTTC
TRBJ2-3 TRBV5-4 NA few CASSPPLSIDTDTQYF TGTGCCAGCAGCCCCCCGTTGTCTATTGACACAGATACGCAGTATTTT
TRBJ2-3 TRBV5-1 NA many CASSWTDSTDTQYF TGCGCCAGCAGCTGGACCGACAGCACAGATACGCAGTATTTT
TRBJ1-2 TRBV12-3/TRBV12-4 TRBD1 NA CAICFIGTGSIRPYGYTF TGTGCCATCTGTTTCATCGGGACAGGGTCGATTCGGCCCTATGGCTACACCTTC
TRBJ1-2 TRBV10-3 TRBD1 few CAIKTDRAENYGYTF TGTGCCATCAAAACGGACAGGGCCGAAAACTATGGCTACACCTTC
TRBJ2-7 TRBV6-5 NA NA CASSYSTTGPYEQYF TGTGCCAGCAGTTACTCGACGACAGGACCCTACGAGCAGTACTTC
TRBJ1-1 TRBV20-1 NA NA CSEYRQNTEAFF TGCAGTGAGTACAGGCAGAACACTGAAGCTTTCTTT
TRBJ2-7 TRBV10-3 TRBD2 many CATCPGTSSYEQYF TGTGCCACTTGCCCCGGGACTAGCTCCTACGAGCAGTACTTC
TRBJ2-2 TRBV28 NA few CASIRGGMNTGELFF TGTGCCAGCATCAGGGGCGGGATGAACACCGGGGAGCTGTTTTTT
TRBJ1-6 TRBV7-9 TRBD1 NA CASSLKGQGASPLHF TGTGCCAGCAGCTTAAAAGGGCAGGGGGCATCACCCCTCCACTTT
TRBJ1-6 TRBV6-1 NA NA CASGPSLKNSPLHF TGTGCCAGCGGACCTTCCCTTAAGAATTCACCCCTCCACTTT
TRBJ2-2 TRBV5-1 NA NA CASSLRLGVGTGELFF TGCGCCAGCAGCTTGCGTCTGGGTGTGGGCACCGGGGAGCTGTTTTTT
TRBJ1-1 TRBV3-1 NA NA CASSQRTVNTEAFF TGTGCCAGCAGCCAAAGGACAGTGAACACTGAAGCTTTCTTT
TRBJ1-2 TRBV27 TRBD1 NA CASSRQGHYGYTF TGTGCCAGCAGTCGACAGGGACACTATGGCTACACCTTC
TRBJ1-2 TRBV29-1 NA many CSVRQVGNYGYTF TGCAGCGTCAGACAGGTTGGCAACTATGGCTACACCTTC
TRBJ2-5 TRBV18 NA many CASSPGREETQYF TGTGCCAGCAGTCCAGGACGGGAAGAGACCCAGTACTTC
TRBJ2-3 TRBV12-3/TRBV12-4 NA many CASSLRGVDTQYF TGTGCCAGCAGTCTAAGAGGGGTTGATACGCAGTATTTT
TRBJ2-2 TRBV5-1 NA few CASSPTTTGELFF TGCGCCAGCAGCCCCACTACCACCGGGGAGCTGTTTTTT
TRBJ2-7 TRBV7-9 NA few CASSFNPAYEQYF TGTGCCAGCAGCTTTAACCCGGCCTACGAGCAGTACTTC
TRBJ2-5 TRBV5-8 TRBD2 many CASSSLAGVETQYF TGTGCCAGCAGCTCGCTAGCGGGAGTAGAGACCCAGTACTTC
TRBJ2-7 TRBV6-5 NA many CASSYSGTYQYEQYF TGTGCCAGCAGTTACTCGGGGACATATCAGTACGAGCAGTACTTC
TRBJ2-1 TRBV19 NA NA CASSMGSNEQFF TGTGCCAGTAGTATGGGAAGCAATGAGCAGTTCTTC
TRBJ2-3 TRBV5-1 TRBD1 many CASSLARGKDTQYF TGCGCCAGCAGCTTGGCCAGGGGGAAGGATACGCAGTATTTT
TRBJ1-1 TRBV11-2 TRBD1 few CASSLITGVRTEAFF TGTGCCAGCAGCCTCATTACAGGGGTACGTACTGAAGCTTTCTTT
TRBJ1-5 TRBV27 TRBD1 few CASSLSYRGVGQPQHF TGTGCCAGCAGTTTATCTTACAGGGGGGTGGGTCAGCCCCAGCATTTT
TRBJ2-3 TRBV6-6 NA few CASSYGANTQYF TGTGCCAGCAGTTACGGTGCAAATACGCAGTATTTT
TRBJ2-1 TRBV29-1 NA NA CSVGTAYNEQFF TGCAGCGTCGGGACGGCATACAATGAGCAGTTCTTC
TRBJ2-3 TRBV10-3 NA once CAIRQRTGTDTQYF TGTGCCATCAGACAGAGGACGGGAACAGATACGCAGTATTTT
TRBJ1-1 TRBV7-2 NA NA CASSLAQMNTEAFF TGTGCCAGCAGCTTAGCACAGATGAACACTGAAGCTTTCTTT
TRBJ1-5 TRBV2 TRBD1 few CASSQTDRDMGFGNQPQHF TGTGCCAGCAGTCAAACGGACAGGGATATGGGGTTTGGCAATCAGCCCCAGCATTTT
TRBJ2-7 TRBV20-1 NA many CSADGTPTSYEQYF TGCAGTGCGGACGGGACACCCACTTCTTACGAGCAGTACTTC
TRBJ2-2 TRBV5-5 TRBD2 few CASSLRGLAVTGELFF TGTGCCAGCAGCTTGCGGGGACTAGCGGTCACCGGGGAGCTGTTTTTT
TRBJ2-7 TRBV6-5 TRBD2 NA CASSYSRLAGHEQYF TGTGCCAGCAGTTACTCCCGACTAGCGGGCCACGAGCAGTACTTC
TRBJ2-6 TRBV5-1 NA once CASSLGADLAWSDLNVLTF TGCGCCAGCAGCTTGGGGGCAGACCTGGCGTGGTCCGACCTCAACGTCCTGACTTTC
TRBJ2-1 TRBV20-1 NA few CSGWGAYNEQFF TGCAGTGGGTGGGGGGCGTACAATGAGCAGTTCTTC
TRBJ2-7 TRBV20-1 NA few CSASRQLNSYEQYF TGCAGTGCTAGCCGACAGCTTAACTCCTACGAGCAGTACTTC
TRBJ1-4 TRBV20-1 NA NA CSARGTDPNEKLFF TGCAGTGCTAGAGGCACGGATCCTAATGAAAAACTGTTTTTT